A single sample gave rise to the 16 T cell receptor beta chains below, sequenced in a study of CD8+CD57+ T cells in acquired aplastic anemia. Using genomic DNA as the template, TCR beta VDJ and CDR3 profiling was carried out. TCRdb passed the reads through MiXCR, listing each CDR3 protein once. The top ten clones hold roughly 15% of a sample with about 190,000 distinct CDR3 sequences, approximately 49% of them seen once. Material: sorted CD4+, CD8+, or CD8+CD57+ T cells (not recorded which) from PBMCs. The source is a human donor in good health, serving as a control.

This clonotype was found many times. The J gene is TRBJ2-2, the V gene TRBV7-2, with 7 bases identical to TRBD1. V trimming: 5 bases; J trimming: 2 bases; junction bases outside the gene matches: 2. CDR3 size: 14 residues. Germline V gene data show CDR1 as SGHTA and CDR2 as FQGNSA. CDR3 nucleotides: TGTGCCAGCAGCCGACAGGGAAACACCGGGGAGCTGTTTTTT. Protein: CASSRQGNTGELFF.

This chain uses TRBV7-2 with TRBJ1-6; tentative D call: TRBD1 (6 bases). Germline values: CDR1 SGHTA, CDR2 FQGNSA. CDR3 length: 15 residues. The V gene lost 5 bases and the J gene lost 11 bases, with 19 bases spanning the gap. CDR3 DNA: TGTGCCAGCAGCCTAGACCAGCTCCAGGGGACACCCCTCCACTTT. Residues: CASSLDQLQGTPLHF.

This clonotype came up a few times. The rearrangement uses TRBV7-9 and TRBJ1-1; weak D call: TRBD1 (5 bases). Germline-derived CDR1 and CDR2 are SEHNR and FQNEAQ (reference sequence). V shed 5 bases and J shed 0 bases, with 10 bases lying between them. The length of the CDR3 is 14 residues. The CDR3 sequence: CASSAGRMNTEAFF. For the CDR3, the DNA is TGTGCCAGCAGCGCGGGACGGATGAACACTGAAGCTTTCTTT.

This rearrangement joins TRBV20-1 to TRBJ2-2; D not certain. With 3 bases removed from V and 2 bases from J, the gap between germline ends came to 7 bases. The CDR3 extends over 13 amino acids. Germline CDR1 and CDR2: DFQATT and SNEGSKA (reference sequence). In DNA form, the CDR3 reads TGCAGTGCTAGTGGGCCTAACACCGGGGAGCTGTTTTTT. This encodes CSASGPNTGELFF.

CDR3 sequence: CSARTGYEQYF. CDR3 DNA: TGCAGTGCCCGGACAGGTTACGAGCAGTACTTC. The chain couples TRBV20-1 to TRBJ2-7, with 7 nucleotides matching TRBD1. Germline lookup yields CDR1 DFQATT and CDR2 SNEGSKA (reference sequence). The CDR3 is 11 residues long. Germline trimming cut 6 bases from V and 4 bases from J; bases unmatched to any gene: 3.

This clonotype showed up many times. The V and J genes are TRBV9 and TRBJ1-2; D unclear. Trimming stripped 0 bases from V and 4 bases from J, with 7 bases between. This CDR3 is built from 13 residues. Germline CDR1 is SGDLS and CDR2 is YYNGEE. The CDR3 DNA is TGTGCCAGCAGCGTAGACCTCGCCTATGGCTACACCTTC. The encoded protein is CASSVDLAYGYTF.

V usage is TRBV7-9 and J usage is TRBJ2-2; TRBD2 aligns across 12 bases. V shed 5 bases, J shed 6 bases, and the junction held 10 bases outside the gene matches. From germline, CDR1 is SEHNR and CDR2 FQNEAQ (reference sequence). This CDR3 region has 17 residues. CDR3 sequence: CASSLRLAGVLAGELFF. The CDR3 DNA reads TGTGCCAGCAGCCTACGACTAGCGGGGGTTTTGGCCGGGGAGCTGTTTTTT.

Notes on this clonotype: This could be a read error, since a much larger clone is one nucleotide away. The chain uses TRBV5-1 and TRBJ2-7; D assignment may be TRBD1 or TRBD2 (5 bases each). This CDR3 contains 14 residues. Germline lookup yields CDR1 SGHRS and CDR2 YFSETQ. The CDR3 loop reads CACSPTVGDYEQYF. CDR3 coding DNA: TGCGCCTGCAGCCCTACTGTGGGGGACTACGAGCAGTACTTC.

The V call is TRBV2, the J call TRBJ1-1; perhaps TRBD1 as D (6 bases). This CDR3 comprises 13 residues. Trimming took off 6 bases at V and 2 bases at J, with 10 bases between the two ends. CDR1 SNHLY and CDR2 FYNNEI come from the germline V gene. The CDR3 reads CASRSDSNTEAFF. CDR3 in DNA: TGTGCCAGCAGGTCGGACAGCAACACTGAAGCTTTCTTT.

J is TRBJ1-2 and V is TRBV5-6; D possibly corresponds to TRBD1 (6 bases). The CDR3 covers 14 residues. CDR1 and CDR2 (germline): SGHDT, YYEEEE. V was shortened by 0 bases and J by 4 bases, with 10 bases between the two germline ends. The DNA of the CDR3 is TGTGCCAGCAGCTTGGAGCAGGGGCCCTATGGCTACACCTTC. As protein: CASSLEQGPYGYTF.

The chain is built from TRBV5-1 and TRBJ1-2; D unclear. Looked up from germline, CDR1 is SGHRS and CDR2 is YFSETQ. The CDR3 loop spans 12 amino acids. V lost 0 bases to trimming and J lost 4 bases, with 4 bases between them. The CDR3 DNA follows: TGCGCCAGCAGCTTGGGCCTCTATGGCTACACCTTC. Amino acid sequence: CASSLGLYGYTF. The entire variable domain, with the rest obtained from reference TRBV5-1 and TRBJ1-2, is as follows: KAGVTQTPRYLIKTRGQQVTLSCSPISGHRSVSWYQQTPGQGLQFLFEYFSETQRNKGNFPGRFSGRQFSNSRSEMNVSTLELGDSALYLCASSLGLYGYTFGSGTRLTVV.

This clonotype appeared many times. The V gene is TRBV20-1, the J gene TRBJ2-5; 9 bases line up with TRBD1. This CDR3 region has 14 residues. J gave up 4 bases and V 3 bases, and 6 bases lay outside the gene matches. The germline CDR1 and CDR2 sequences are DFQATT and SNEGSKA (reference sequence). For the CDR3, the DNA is TGCAGTGCTAGGGGGACAGGGAGTGGAGAGACCCAGTACTTC. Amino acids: CSARGTGSGETQYF.

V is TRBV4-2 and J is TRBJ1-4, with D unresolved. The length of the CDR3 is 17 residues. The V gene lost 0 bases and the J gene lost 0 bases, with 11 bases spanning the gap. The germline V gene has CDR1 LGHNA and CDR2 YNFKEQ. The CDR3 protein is CASSQDPILTTNEKLFF. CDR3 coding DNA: TGTGCCAGCAGCCAAGACCCCATATTAACAACTAATGAAAAACTGTTTTTT.

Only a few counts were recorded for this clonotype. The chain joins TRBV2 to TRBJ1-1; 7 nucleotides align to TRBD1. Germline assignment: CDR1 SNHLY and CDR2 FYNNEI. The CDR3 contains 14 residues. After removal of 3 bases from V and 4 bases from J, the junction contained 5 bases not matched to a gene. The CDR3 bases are TGTGCCAGCAGTGAGACAGGGTTTGCCACTGAAGCTTTCTTT. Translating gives CASSETGFATEAFF.

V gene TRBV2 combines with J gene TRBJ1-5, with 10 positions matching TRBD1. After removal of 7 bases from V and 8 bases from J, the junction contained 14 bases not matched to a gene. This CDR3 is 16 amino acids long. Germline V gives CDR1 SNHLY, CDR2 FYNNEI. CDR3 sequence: CASIKDRSGTGEPQHF. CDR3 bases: TGTGCCAGCATAAAAGACAGGTCTGGGACAGGGGAGCCCCAGCATTTT.

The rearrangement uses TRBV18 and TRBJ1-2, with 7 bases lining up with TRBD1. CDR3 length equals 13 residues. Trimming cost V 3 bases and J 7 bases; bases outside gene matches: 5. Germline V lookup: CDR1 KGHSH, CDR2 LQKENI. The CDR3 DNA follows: TGTGCCAGCTCACCCGACAGGGCCGGTGGCTACACCTTC. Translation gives CASSPDRAGGYTF.